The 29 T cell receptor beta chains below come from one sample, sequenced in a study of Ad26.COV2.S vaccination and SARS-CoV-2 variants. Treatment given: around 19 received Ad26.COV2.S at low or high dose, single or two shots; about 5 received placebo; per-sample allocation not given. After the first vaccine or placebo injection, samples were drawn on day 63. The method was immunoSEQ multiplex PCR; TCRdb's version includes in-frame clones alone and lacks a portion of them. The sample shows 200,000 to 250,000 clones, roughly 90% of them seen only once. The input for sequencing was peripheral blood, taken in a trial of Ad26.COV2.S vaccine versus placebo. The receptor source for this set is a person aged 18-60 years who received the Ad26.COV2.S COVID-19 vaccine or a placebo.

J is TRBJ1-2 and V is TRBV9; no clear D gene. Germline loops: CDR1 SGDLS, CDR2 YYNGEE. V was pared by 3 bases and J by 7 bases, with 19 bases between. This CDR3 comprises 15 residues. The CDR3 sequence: CASSETPLRETGYTF. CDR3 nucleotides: TGTGCCAGCAGCGAGACCCCTCTTAGGGAGACTGGCTACACCTTC.

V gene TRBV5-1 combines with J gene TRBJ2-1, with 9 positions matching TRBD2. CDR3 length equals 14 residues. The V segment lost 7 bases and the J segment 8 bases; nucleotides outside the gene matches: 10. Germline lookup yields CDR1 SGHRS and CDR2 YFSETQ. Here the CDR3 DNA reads TGCGCCAGCGCCCTTCTAGCGGGATGGGATGAGCAGTTCTTC. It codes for CASALLAGWDEQFF.

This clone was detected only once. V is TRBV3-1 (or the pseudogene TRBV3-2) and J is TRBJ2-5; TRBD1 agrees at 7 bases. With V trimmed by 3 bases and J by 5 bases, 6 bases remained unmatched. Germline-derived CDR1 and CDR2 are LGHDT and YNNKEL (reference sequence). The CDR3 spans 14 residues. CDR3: CASSHTGVGETQYF. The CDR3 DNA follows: TGTGCCAGCAGCCATACAGGGGTTGGGGAGACCCAGTACTTC.

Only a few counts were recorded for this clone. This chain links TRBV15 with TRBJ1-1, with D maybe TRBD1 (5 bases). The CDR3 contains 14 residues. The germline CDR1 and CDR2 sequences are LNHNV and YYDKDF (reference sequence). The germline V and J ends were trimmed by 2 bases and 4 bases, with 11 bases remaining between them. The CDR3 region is CATSRIPGTTEAFF. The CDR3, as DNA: TGTGCCACCAGCAGAATTCCAGGGACCACTGAAGCTTTCTTT.

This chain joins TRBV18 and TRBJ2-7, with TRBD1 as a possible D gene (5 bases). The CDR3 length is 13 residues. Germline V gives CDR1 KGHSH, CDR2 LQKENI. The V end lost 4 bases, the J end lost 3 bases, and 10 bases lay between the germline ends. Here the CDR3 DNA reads TGTGCCAGCTCACTCAGGGCAGGCTACGAGCAGTACTTC. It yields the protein CASSLRAGYEQYF.

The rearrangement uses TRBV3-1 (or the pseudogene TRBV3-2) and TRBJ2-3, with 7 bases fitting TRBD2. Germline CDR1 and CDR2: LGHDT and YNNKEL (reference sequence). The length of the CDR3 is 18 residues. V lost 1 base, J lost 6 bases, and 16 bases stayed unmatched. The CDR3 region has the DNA TGTGCCAGCAGCCAAGCCTACCCGGGACCCACAGCGGGGGATACGCAGTATTTT. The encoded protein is CASSQAYPGPTAGDTQYF.

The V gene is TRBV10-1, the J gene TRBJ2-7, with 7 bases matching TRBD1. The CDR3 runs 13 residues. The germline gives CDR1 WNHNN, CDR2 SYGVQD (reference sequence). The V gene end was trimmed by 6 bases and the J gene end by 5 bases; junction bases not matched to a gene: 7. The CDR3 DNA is TGCGCCAGCAGCAAACAGGGGCAGGACGAGCAGTACTTC. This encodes CASSKQGQDEQYF.

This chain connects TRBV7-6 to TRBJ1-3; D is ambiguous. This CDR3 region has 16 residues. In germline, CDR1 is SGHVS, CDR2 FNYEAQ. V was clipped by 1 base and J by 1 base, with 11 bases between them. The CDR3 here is CASSLGPQESGNTIYF. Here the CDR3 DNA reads TGTGCCAGCAGCTTAGGCCCCCAGGAGTCTGGAAACACCATATATTTT. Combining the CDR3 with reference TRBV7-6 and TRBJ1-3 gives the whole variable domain GAGVSQSPRYKVTKRGQDVALRCDPISGHVSLYWYRQALGQGPEFLTYFNYEAQQDKSGLPNDRFSAERPEGSISTLTIQRTEQRDSAMYRCASSLGPQESGNTIYFGEGSWLTVV.

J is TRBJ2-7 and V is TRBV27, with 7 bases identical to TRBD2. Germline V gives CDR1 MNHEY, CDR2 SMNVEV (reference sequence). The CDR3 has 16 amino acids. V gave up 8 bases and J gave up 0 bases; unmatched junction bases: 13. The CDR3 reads CASSAGLPILSYEQYF. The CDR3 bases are TGTGCCAGCTCAGCGGGACTCCCTATCCTCTCCTACGAGCAGTACTTC.

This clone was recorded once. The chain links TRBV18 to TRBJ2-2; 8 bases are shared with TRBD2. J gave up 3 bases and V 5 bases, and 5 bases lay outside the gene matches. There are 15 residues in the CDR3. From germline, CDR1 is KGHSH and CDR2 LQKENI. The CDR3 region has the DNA TGTGCCAGCTCATCCAAGCGGGGGTACACCGGGGAGCTGTTTTTT. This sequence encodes CASSSKRGYTGELFF.

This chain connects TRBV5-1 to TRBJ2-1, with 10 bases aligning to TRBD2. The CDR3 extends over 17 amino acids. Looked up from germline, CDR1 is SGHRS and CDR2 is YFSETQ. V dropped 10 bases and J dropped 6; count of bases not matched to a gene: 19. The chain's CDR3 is CASRPSGGLHPFNEQFF. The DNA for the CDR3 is TGCGCCTCACGACCTAGCGGGGGCCTTCACCCTTTCAATGAGCAGTTCTTC. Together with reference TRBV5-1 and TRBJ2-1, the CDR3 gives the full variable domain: KAGVTQTPRYLIKTRGQQVTLSCSPISGHRSVSWYQQTPGQGLQFLFEYFSETQRNKGNFPGRFSGRQFSNSRSEMNVSTLELGDSALYLCASRPSGGLHPFNEQFFGPGTRLTVL.

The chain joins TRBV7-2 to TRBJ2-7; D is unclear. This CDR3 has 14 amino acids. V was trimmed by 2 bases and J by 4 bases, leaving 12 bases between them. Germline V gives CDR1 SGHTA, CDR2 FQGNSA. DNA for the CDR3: TGTGCCAGCAGCTTAACCCCCAGGTCTTACGAGCAGTACTTC. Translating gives CASSLTPRSYEQYF.

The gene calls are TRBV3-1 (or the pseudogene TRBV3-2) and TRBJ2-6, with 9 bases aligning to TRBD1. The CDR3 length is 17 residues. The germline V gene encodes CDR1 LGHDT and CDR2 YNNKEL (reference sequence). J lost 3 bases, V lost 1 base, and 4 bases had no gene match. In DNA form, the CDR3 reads TGTGCCAGCAGCCAAGCGGGACAGGGTTTTGGGGCCAACGTCCTGACTTTC. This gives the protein CASSQAGQGFGANVLTF.

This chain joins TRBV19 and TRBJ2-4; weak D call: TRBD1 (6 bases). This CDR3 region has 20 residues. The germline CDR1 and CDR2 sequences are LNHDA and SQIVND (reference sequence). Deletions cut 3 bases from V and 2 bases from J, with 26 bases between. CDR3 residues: CASSIVRRQGMDGTKNIQYF. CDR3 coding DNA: TGTGCCAGTAGTATCGTTAGGAGGCAGGGGATGGATGGAACCAAAAACATTCAGTACTTC.

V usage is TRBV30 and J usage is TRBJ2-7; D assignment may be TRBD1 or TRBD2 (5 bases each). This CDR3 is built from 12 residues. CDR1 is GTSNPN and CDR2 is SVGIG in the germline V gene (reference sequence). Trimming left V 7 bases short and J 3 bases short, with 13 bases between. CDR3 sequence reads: CASRDGLYEQYF. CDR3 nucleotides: TGTGCCTCCCGGGACGGCCTCTACGAGCAGTACTTC.

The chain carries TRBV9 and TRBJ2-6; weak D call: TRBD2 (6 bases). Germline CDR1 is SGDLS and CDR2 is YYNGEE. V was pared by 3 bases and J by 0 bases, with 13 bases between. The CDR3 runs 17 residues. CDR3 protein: CASSALGTYSGANVLTF. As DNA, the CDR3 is TGTGCCAGCAGCGCCCTTGGGACTTACTCTGGGGCCAACGTCCTGACTTTC.

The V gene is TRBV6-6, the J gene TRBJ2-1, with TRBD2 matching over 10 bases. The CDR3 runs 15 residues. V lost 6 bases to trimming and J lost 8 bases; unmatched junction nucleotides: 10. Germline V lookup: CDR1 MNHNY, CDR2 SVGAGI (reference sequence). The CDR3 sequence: CASRFLAGVIHEQFF. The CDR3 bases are TGTGCCAGCAGATTCCTAGCGGGGGTTATCCATGAGCAGTTCTTC.

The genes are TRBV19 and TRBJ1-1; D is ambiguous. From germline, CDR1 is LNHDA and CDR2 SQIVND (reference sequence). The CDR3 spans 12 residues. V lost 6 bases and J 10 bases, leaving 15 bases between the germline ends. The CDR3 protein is CASSPTVAGAFF. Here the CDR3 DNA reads TGTGCCAGTAGCCCGACGGTGGCGGGAGCTTTCTTT.

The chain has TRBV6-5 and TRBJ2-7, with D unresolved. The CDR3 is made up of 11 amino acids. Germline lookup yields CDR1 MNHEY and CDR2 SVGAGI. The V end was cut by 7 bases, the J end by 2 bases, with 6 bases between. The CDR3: CASTETYEQYF. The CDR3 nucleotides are TGTGCCAGCACAGAAACCTACGAGCAGTACTTC.

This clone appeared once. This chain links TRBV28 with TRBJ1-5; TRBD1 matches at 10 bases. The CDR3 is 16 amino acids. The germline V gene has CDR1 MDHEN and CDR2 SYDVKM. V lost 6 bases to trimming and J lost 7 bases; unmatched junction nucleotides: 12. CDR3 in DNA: TGTGCCAGCAGCCCCACCGGGACAGGGGTCGGGCAGCCCCAGCATTTT. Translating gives CASSPTGTGVGQPQHF.

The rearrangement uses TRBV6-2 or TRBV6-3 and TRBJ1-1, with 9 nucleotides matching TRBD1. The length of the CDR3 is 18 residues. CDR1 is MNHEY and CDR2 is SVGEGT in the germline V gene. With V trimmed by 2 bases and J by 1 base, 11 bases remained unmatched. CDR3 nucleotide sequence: TGTGCCAGCAGTTACACCGGGACAGGGTCATGGAGGAACACTGAAGCTTTCTTT. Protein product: CASSYTGTGSWRNTEAFF.

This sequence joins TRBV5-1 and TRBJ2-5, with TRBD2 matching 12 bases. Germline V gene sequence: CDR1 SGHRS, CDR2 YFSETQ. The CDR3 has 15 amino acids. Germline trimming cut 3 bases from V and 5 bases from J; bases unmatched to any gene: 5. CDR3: CASSWTSGAEETQYF. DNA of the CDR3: TGCGCCAGCAGCTGGACTAGCGGGGCTGAGGAGACCCAGTACTTC.

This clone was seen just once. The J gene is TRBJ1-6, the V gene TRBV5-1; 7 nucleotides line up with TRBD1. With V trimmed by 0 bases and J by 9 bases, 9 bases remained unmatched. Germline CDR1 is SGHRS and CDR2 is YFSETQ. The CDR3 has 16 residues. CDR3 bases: TGCGCCAGCAGCTTGGGTAGTGGCAGGGGGGGTTCACCCCTCCACTTT. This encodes CASSLGSGRGGSPLHF.

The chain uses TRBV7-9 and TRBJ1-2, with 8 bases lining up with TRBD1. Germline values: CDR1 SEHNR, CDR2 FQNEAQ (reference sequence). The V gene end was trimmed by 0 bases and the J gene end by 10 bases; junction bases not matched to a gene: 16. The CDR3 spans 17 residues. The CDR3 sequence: CASSLAHTSGTGDSYTF. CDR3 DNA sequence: TGTGCCAGCAGCTTAGCTCATACTTCCGGGACAGGAGACTCCTACACCTTC. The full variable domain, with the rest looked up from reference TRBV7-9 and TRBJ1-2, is DTGVSQNPRHKITKRGQNVTFRCDPISEHNRLYWYRQTLGQGPEFLTYFQNEAQLEKSRLLSDRFSAERPKGSFSTLEIQRTEQGDSAMYLCASSLAHTSGTGDSYTFGSGTRLTVV.

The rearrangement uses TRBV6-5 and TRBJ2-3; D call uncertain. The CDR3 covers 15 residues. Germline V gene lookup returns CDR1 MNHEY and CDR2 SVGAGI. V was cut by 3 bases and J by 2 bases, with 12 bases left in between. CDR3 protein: CASSYRDTPTDTQYF. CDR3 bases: TGTGCCAGCAGTTATCGAGACACCCCCACAGATACGCAGTATTTT.

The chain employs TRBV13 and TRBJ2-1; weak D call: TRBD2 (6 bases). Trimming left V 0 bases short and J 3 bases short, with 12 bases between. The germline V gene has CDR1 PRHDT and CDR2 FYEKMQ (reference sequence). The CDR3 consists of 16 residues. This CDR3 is CASSLGGGNFYNEQFF. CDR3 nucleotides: TGTGCCAGCAGCTTAGGCGGGGGTAACTTCTACAATGAGCAGTTCTTC.

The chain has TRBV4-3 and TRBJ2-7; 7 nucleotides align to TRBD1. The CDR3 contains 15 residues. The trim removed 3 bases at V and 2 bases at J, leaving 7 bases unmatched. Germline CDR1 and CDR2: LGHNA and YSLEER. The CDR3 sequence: CASSHAHGQAYEQYF. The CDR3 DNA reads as TGCGCCAGCAGCCATGCCCATGGACAGGCCTACGAGCAGTACTTC.

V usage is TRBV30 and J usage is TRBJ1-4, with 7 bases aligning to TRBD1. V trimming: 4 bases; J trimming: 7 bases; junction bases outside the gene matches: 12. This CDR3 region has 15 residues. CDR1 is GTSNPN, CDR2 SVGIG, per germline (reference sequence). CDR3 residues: CAWNEAGGRSEKLFF. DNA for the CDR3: TGTGCCTGGAATGAGGCAGGGGGAAGGAGTGAAAAACTGTTTTTT.

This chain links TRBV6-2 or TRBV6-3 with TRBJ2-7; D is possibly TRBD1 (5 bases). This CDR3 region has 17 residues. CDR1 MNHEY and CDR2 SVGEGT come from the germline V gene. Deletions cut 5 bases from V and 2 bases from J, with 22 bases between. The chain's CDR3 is CASSTRAPVTVPYEQYF. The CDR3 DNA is TGTGCCAGCAGTACACGCGCCCCCGTGACAGTTCCCTACGAGCAGTACTTC.